The sequence of this T cell receptor beta chain was determined in a study of response to subunit inactivated influenza vaccine. The germline CDR1 and CDR2 sequences are DFQATT and SNEGSKA (reference sequence). Deletions cut 6 bases from V and 1 base from J, with 12 bases between. The length of the CDR3 is 13 residues. MiXCR, run by TCRdb on the RT-PCR reads, gives a single entry per CDR3 protein. The table shows a few hundred thousand distinct CDR3 sequences, with 21% occurring only once. This sequence joins TRBV20-1 and TRBJ1-1; D is uncertain. The source is a man in his fifties or sixties who received an inactivated influenza vaccine. The sample in question was PBMCs from blood, obtained 21 months after vaccination. The CDR3 DNA reads TGCAGTGCCGAGGGTTTCCGGAACACTGAAGCTTTCTTT. The encoded protein is CSAEGFRNTEAFF.